Here is one TCR beta chain with its context. As yet, its antigen is unknown. J was trimmed by 0 bases and V by 2 bases; bases with no gene match: 7. From germline, CDR1 is MGHRA and CDR2 YSYEKL. This CDR3 is 17 amino acids long. The sample comes from a study of OX40 agonist ivuxolimab in advanced cancers. Across the whole study: The patients got ivuxolimab, which is an agonistic anti-OX40 (CD134) antibody.

Produced via immunoSEQ multiplex PCR; TCRdb's table is partial and in-frame only. The profile shows 89,000 or so clones, roughly nine tenths of them singletons. General study results and limits: Within 6 weeks, CD4+ and CD8+ blood T cells expanded clonally at 0.1 to 3.0 mg/kg.

Sequenced material: CD4+ or CD8+ T cells sorted from blood, taken in a trial of the OX40 agonist ivuxolimab. V is TRBV4-1 and J is TRBJ2-4; 7 bases are shared with TRBD1. This TCR derives from an adult with an advanced solid tumor such as melanoma, head and neck, liver or kidney cancer. In DNA, the CDR3 is TGCGCCAGCAGCCAACATACAGGGGAGATAGCCAAAAACATTCAGTACTTC. Its protein product is CASSQHTGEIAKNIQYF.